Listed below are T cell receptor beta chains from one sample, sequenced in a study of shared clonotypes between healthy human individuals. TCRdb's table, derived via immunoSEQ multiplex PCR, lists solely in-frame clones and lacks some. The sample lists some 900,000 clones, 70% to 85% seen once, with about 1.5% in the top ten. The source material was memory CD4+ T cells sorted from blood. The source is a man aged 18 to 35 in good health. Each CDR3 is given with its conserved first and last residue. A D gene is named only where the DNA matches it firmly. Clone size is shown for a subset of rows, as once, few, many or a class of expanded clone.

v_gene,abundance,j_gene,d_gene,CDR3aa,CDR3nt
TRBV18,NA,TRBJ1-4,NA,CASSPPNPTTNEKLFF,TGTGCCAGCTCACCACCGAACCCAACAACTAATGAAAAACTGTTTTTT
TRBV2,NA,TRBJ1-5,TRBD1,CASSPGQGKGNQPQHF,TGTGCCAGCAGTCCAGGACAGGGGAAGGGCAATCAGCCCCAGCATTTT
TRBV15,NA,TRBJ2-7,NA,CATSREKGGSYEQYF,TGTGCCACCAGCAGAGAAAAGGGAGGTTCCTACGAGCAGTACTTC
TRBV20-1,NA,TRBJ2-1,NA,CSALLDNEQFF,TGCAGTGCTCTTTTAGACAATGAGCAGTTCTTC
TRBV5-4,once,TRBJ2-2,TRBD2,CASSLANGGAGELFF,TGTGCCAGCAGCTTGGCCAATGGGGGGGCCGGGGAGCTGTTTTTT
TRBV5-1,many,TRBJ2-5,NA,CASTTGSSYSLQYF,TGCGCCAGCACCACTGGGTCGTCCTATTCACTCCAGTACTTC
TRBV5-1,NA,TRBJ2-1,NA,CASSLGLAYNEQFF,TGCGCCAGCAGCTTGGGACTAGCCTACAATGAGCAGTTCTTC
TRBV2,NA,TRBJ2-3,NA,CASSEWVTGTDTQYF,TGTGCCAGCAGTGAATGGGTGACAGGCACAGATACGCAGTATTTT
TRBV7-2,NA,TRBJ2-2,NA,CASSLAGMELFF,TGTGCCAGCAGCTTAGCTGGGATGGAGCTGTTTTTT
TRBV7-2,NA,TRBJ1-2,TRBD1,CASSLDRRDGYTF,TGTGCCAGCAGCTTGGACAGGAGGGATGGCTACACCTTC
TRBV18,few,TRBJ2-7,NA,CASSITEHYEQYF,TGTGCCAGCTCCATAACCGAACACTACGAGCAGTACTTC
TRBV7-9,NA,TRBJ2-1,TRBD2,CASSIGLAGGHGEQFF,TGTGCCAGCAGCATAGGACTAGCGGGGGGGCATGGTGAGCAGTTCTTC